This is a list of T cell receptor beta chains from one sample in a study of blood T cell repertoires in COVID-19. TCRdb's copy holds only in-frame clones and misses some; the assay was immunoSEQ multiplex PCR. The sample includes over 200,000 clones, approximately 90% of them seen just once. The sequenced sample was peripheral blood. These receptors all stem from a man aged 30-40 years with COVID-19, enrolled during active disease. CDR3s include the opening cysteine and the closing phenylalanine or tryptophan. Each record gives: V gene, D gene, J gene, clone size, CDR3 protein, CDR3 DNA. The D gene is left open where the match is weak. Clone sizes are given selectively: once, few, many, or a class where the clone is expanded.

TRBV5-1	NA	TRBJ1-5	NA	CASSPRGGDNSQPQHF	TGCGCCAGCAGCCCCAGAGGGGGGGACAACAGCCAGCCCCAGCATTTT
TRBV9	TRBD1	TRBJ1-1	NA	CASSWDSQNTEAFF	TGTGCCAGCAGTTGGGACAGCCAGAACACTGAAGCTTTCTTT
TRBV3-1/TRBV3-2	NA	TRBJ2-7	NA	CASSQFIGVWYEQYF	TGTGCCAGCAGCCAATTCATCGGGGTGTGGTACGAGCAGTACTTC
TRBV21-1	NA	TRBJ1-1	NA	CASHRILDRVEGLLTEAFF	TGTGCCAGCCATAGAATACTGGACAGGGTGGAGGGATTACTCACTGAAGCTTTCTTT
TRBV27	NA	TRBJ1-2	NA	CASSRDTNYGYTF	TGTGCCAGCAGTCGGGACACTAACTATGGCTACACCTTC
TRBV28	NA	TRBJ1-4	NA	CASGRANEKLFF	TGTGCCAGCGGTCGGGCTAATGAAAAACTGTTTTTT
TRBV15	TRBD1	TRBJ1-3	NA	CATSRDMDRAGNTIYF	TGTGCCACCAGCAGAGATATGGACAGGGCTGGAAACACCATATATTTT
TRBV12-3/TRBV12-4	TRBD1	TRBJ1-2	NA	CASSLQGARGYTF	TGTGCCAGCAGTTTACAGGGGGCGCGTGGCTACACCTTC
TRBV11-2	TRBD2	TRBJ2-1	NA	CASSRLAEYNEQFF	TGTGCCAGCAGCCGACTAGCGGAGTACAATGAGCAGTTCTTC
TRBV4-3	NA	TRBJ2-2	NA	CASSRTWSNTGELFF	TGCGCCAGCAGCCGGACATGGTCGAACACCGGGGAGCTGTTTTTT
TRBV4-2	NA	TRBJ1-1	NA	CASSPQAGHRNTEAFF	TGTGCCAGCAGCCCCCAGGCGGGCCACAGAAACACTGAAGCTTTCTTT
TRBV12-2	NA	TRBJ1-6	NA	CASRFWVQGAALKRLNSPLHF	TGTGCAAGTCGCTTTTGGGTCCAGGGGGCTGCGTTAAAACGGCTCAATTCACCCCTCCACTTT
TRBV19	NA	TRBJ1-1	NA	CASSAQGWGTEAFF	TGTGCCAGTAGCGCACAGGGTTGGGGCACTGAAGCTTTCTTT
TRBV6-5	TRBD1	TRBJ2-1	NA	CASLKGTGAYNEQFF	TGTGCCAGCCTGAAGGGGACAGGGGCTTACAATGAGCAGTTCTTC
TRBV4-3	TRBD1	TRBJ2-3	NA	CASSQREPDRAADTQYF	TGCGCCAGCAGCCAACGCGAACCGGACAGGGCCGCAGATACGCAGTATTTT
TRBV18	NA	TRBJ1-4	NA	CASSLQGLNEKLFF	TGTGCCAGCTCACTTCAGGGACTTAATGAAAAACTGTTTTTT
TRBV7-9	NA	TRBJ1-1	NA	CASSFTLNTEAFF	TGTGCCAGCAGCTTCACTTTGAACACTGAAGCTTTCTTT
TRBV6-4	TRBD2	TRBJ2-1	NA	CASSDSFLAGGSSYNEQFF	TGTGCCAGCAGTGACTCGTTTTTAGCGGGGGGATCCTCCTACAATGAGCAGTTCTTC
TRBV28	TRBD2	TRBJ2-7	NA	CASNNDAAGTTYEQYF	TGTGCCAGCAACAACGACGCAGCGGGGACGACCTACGAGCAGTACTTC
TRBV11-2	TRBD2	TRBJ2-1	NA	CASSPRGGVYNEQFF	TGTGCCAGCAGCCCCCGGGGGGGCGTCTACAATGAGCAGTTCTTC
TRBV7-2	NA	TRBJ1-4	NA	CASSFYQGNEKLFF	TGTGCCAGCAGCTTTTATCAGGGGAATGAAAAACTGTTTTTT
TRBV7-9	NA	TRBJ1-5	once	CASSLQDQPQHF	TGTGCCAGCAGCTTACAGGATCAGCCCCAGCATTTT
TRBV19	NA	TRBJ1-6	NA	CASSIDRYSPLHF	TGTGCCAGTAGTATAGACAGATATTCACCCCTCCACTTT
TRBV9	NA	TRBJ2-3	once	CASSVARITDTQYF	TGTGCCAGCAGCGTAGCTAGGATCACAGATACGCAGTATTTT
TRBV13	TRBD1	TRBJ1-6	NA	CASSFPGTGEGNSPLHF	TGTGCCAGCAGCTTTCCCGGGACAGGGGAAGGGAATTCACCCCTCCACTTT
TRBV5-5	NA	TRBJ1-6	NA	CASSFRRTYNSPLHF	TGTGCCAGCAGCTTTAGGAGAACTTATAATTCACCCCTCCACTTT
TRBV7-3	TRBD1	TRBJ1-6	NA	CASSLDRESPLHF	TGTGCCAGCAGCTTAGACAGGGAATCACCCCTCCACTTT
TRBV3-1/TRBV3-2	TRBD1	TRBJ1-1	NA	CASNNRGTTEAFF	TGTGCCAGCAACAACAGGGGGACAACTGAAGCTTTCTTT
TRBV19	TRBD1	TRBJ2-6	NA	CASSIDHPGGGANVLTF	TGTGCCAGTAGTATAGATCACCCAGGGGGTGGGGCCAACGTCCTGACTTTC
TRBV7-2	NA	TRBJ1-1	NA	CASSLRSEAFF	TGTGCCAGCAGCTTGAGGTCTGAAGCTTTCTTT
TRBV7-2	TRBD2	TRBJ2-7	NA	CASSLEGTSHYEQYF	TGTGCCAGCAGCTTAGAAGGGACTAGTCATTACGAGCAGTACTTC